The text below deals with one TCR beta chain. Its specificity is unknown. This sample is part of a study of T cells expressing NK-cell markers. Study-wide background: According to the study, TCR beta repertoires originated from sorted CD3+CD56+NKG2C+, CD3+CD56+NKG2C- and CD3+CD56-NKG2C+ T cells. The study sequenced eight donors, seven HCMV-seropositive and one seronegative. Points from the study as a whole: Dominant NKG2C+ clonotypes made up about 1.0-7.0% of CD8+ T cells in six donors.

TCRdb processed the 5' RACE reads again and assigns one entry to each CDR3 protein, with no DNA. This table holds some 600,000 distinct CDR3 sequences. The sample taken for sequencing was blood T cells: a sorted CD56 or NKG2C T cell subset, CD4+ or CD8+ T cells, or bulk PBMC T cells (not recorded which). The source is a man aged 18 to 35 in good health.

This CDR3 is CSARDLSGRNYEQFF. This chain links TRBV20-1 with TRBJ2-1; TCRdb outputs TRBD2, but without DNA this stays unchecked. The CDR3 length is 15 residues. Germline values: CDR1 DFQATT, CDR2 SNEGSKA (reference sequence).